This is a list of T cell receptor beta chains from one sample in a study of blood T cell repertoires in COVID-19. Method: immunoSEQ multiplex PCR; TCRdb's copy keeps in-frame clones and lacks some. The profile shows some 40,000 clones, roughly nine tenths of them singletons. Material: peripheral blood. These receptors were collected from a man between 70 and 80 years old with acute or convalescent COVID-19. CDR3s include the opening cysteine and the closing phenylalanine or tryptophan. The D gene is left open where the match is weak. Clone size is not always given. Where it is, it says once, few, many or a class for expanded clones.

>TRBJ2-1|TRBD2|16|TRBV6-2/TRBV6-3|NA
CASSYSTSGRNNEQFF
TGTGCCAGCAGTTACTCGACTAGCGGGAGAAATAATGAGCAGTTCTTC
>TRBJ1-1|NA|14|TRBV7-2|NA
CASSPTPAGTEAFF
TGTGCCAGCAGTCCGACACCGGCGGGGACTGAAGCTTTCTTT
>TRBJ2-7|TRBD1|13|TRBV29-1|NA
CSVRTGPGSEQYF
TGCAGCGTAAGGACAGGGCCCGGAAGCGAGCAGTACTTC
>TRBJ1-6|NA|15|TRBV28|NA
CASSANSGEPSPLHF
TGTGCCAGCAGTGCGAACTCAGGGGAACCTTCACCCCTCCACTTT
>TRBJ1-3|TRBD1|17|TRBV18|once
CASSPGTGPSSGNTIYF
TGTGCCAGCTCACCTGGGACAGGCCCATCCTCCGGAAACACCATATATTTT
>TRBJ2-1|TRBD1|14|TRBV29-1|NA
CSVGKQGARNEQFF
TGCAGCGTTGGAAAACAGGGGGCTCGCAATGAGCAGTTCTTC
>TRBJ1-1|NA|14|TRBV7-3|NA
CASSLKAGETEAFF
TGTGCCAGCAGCTTAAAGGCAGGGGAAACTGAAGCTTTCTTT
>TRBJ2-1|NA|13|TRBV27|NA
CASSSLAPNEQFF
TGTGCCAGCAGTTCCCTAGCCCCCAATGAGCAGTTCTTC
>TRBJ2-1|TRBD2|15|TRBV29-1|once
CSVVSGRDGQNEQFF
TGCAGCGTTGTGAGCGGGAGGGACGGGCAGAATGAGCAGTTCTTC
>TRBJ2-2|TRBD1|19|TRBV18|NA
CASSPQGGGQGVNTGELFF
TGTGCCAGCTCACCACAAGGCGGCGGACAGGGGGTGAACACCGGGGAGCTGTTTTTT
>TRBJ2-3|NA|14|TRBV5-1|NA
CASMWTDSTDTQYF
TGCGCCAGCATGTGGACAGATAGCACAGATACGCAGTATTTT
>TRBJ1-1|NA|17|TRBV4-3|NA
CASSQDLWGLGDTEAFF
TGCGCCAGCAGCCAAGATCTCTGGGGACTGGGTGACACTGAAGCTTTCTTT
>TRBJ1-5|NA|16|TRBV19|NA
CASRKPPGQGNQPQHF
TGTGCCAGTAGGAAACCTCCGGGACAAGGAAATCAGCCCCAGCATTTT
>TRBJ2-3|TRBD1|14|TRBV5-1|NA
CASSLGQGADTQYF
TGCGCCAGCAGCTTGGGGCAGGGGGCAGATACGCAGTATTTT
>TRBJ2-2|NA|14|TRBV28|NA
CASMTAGLTGELFF
TGTGCCAGCATGACCGCAGGGCTCACCGGGGAGCTGTTTTTT
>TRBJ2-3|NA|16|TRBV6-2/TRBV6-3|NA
CASSYSEGSGTDTQYF
TGTGCCAGCAGTTACTCGGAGGGATCGGGCACAGATACGCAGTATTTT
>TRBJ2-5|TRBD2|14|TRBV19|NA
CASDDGGSRETQYF
TGTGCCAGTGATGACGGCGGGAGTAGAGAGACCCAGTACTTC
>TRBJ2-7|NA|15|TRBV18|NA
CASSSQGDGRGEQYF
TGTGCCAGCTCATCCCAGGGTGACGGCCGAGGAGAGCAGTACTTC
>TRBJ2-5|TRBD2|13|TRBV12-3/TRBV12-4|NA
CASSLRGVETQYF
TGTGCCAGCAGTTTGCGGGGGGTAGAGACCCAGTACTTC
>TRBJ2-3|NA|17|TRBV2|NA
CASNLLGRELSTDTQYF
TGTGCCAGCAATCTACTAGGGCGGGAACTAAGCACAGATACGCAGTATTTT
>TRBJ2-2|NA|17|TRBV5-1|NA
CASSPPGSGGTRGELFF
TGCGCCAGCAGCCCTCCTGGTTCTGGGGGGACCCGCGGGGAGCTGTTTTTT
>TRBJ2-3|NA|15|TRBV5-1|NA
CASSFGGVPGDTQYF
TGCGCCAGCAGCTTTGGCGGGGTACCGGGCGATACGCAGTATTTT
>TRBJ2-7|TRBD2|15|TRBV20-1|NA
CSASSGSRGGGEQYF
TGCAGTGCTAGTAGCGGGAGTCGGGGGGGCGGTGAGCAGTACTTC
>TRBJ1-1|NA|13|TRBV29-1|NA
CSVVGGMGTEAFF
TGCAGCGTTGTAGGGGGAATGGGCACTGAAGCTTTCTTT
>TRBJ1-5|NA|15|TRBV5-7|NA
CASSFWASSNQPQHF
TGTGCCAGCAGCTTTTGGGCCTCGAGCAATCAGCCCCAGCATTTT
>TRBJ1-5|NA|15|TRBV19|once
CASNWGWDSNQPQHF
TGTGCCAGTAACTGGGGCTGGGATAGCAATCAGCCCCAGCATTTT
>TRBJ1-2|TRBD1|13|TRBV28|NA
CASRAGGVYGYTF
TGTGCCAGCAGGGCAGGGGGCGTCTATGGCTACACCTTC
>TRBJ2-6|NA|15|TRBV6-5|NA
CASTSLGAGANVLTF
TGTGCCAGCACCTCCCTTGGGGCGGGGGCCAACGTCCTGACTTTC
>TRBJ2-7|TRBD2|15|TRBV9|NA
CASSAGAGAVGEQYF
TGTGCCAGCAGCGCCGGAGCGGGAGCAGTGGGCGAGCAGTACTTC